These 5 T cell receptor beta chains came from one sample sequenced in a study of post-analysis software for immune sequencing data. Incorporated into the TCR beta cDNA libraries were unique molecular identifiers, which served to reduce PCR and sequencing biases. Each CDR3 protein gets one entry after TCRdb re-called the PCR reads with MiXCR. The table includes roughly 700,000 distinct CDR3 sequences, just under 30% detected once. These receptors lack a known antigen. Points from the study as a whole: Five or six TRBV segments, TRBV5-6, TRBV5-1 and TRBV20-1 among them, were found more frequent in patients than controls.

The sequencing sample was made of blood. These receptors came from a girl between 5 and 17 years old with multiple sclerosis.

The chain combines TRBV5-1 with TRBJ2-2, with D possibly TRBD1 on 5 matching bases. The CDR3 covers 15 residues. Trimming took 0 bases from V and 1 from J, leaving 7 bases between them. Germline loops: CDR1 SGHRS, CDR2 YFSETQ. CDR3 bases: TGCGCCAGCAGCTTGGCCACAGGGAACACCGGGGAGCTGTTTTTT. Residues: CASSLATGNTGELFF.

This chain joins TRBV5-1 and TRBJ2-3; 7 bases agree with TRBD2. Germline CDR1 and CDR2: SGHRS and YFSETQ. The length of the CDR3 is 16 residues. After removal of 4 bases from V and 0 bases from J, the junction contained 8 bases not matched to a gene. The CDR3 nucleotides are TGCGCCAGCAGCCGAGCGGGACGGGACAGCACAGATACGCAGTATTTT. Translation gives CASSRAGRDSTDTQYF.

This clonotype appeared many times. This CDR3 reads CASSLGTETQYF. The CDR3, as DNA: TGTGCCAGCAGCTTAGGGACAGAGACCCAGTACTTC. The rearrangement joins TRBV7-9 to TRBJ2-5; D gene unclear. CDR3 length: 12 amino acids. Trimming pared 1 base from V and 4 bases from J, leaving 4 bases between. From germline, CDR1 is SEHNR and CDR2 FQNEAQ (reference sequence).

The gene calls are TRBV2 and TRBJ2-7; 10 nucleotides match TRBD2. The V segment lost 10 bases and the J segment 7 bases; nucleotides outside the gene matches: 16. The CDR3 runs to 15 residues. Germline V CDR1 and CDR2: SNHLY, FYNNEI. The CDR3 protein is CANRTLPGLALEQYF. The CDR3 nucleotides read TGTGCCAACAGAACGTTGCCGGGACTAGCGCTAGAGCAGTACTTC.

V is TRBV20-1 and J is TRBJ2-3; D is uncertain. The germline V and J ends were trimmed by 0 bases and 4 bases, with 23 bases remaining between them. The CDR3 covers 18 residues. The germline V gene has CDR1 DFQATT and CDR2 SNEGSKA (reference sequence). CDR3 bases: TGCAGTGCTAGAGATCCCCCCTTGGCGTCGGTTGTGCCAGATACGCAGTATTTT. Protein: CSARDPPLASVVPDTQYF.